This record covers a single T cell receptor beta chain. Its antigen is as yet unknown. This sample is part of a study of blood T cells in healthy people across ages. Each sample provided at least 5.5 micrograms of extracted total RNA. With a J-beta primer mix and a sample-barcoded 5' primer, a second PCR ran 7 to 11 cycles. TCRdb reprocessed the 5' RACE reads via MiXCR and lists one record per CDR3 protein. The table shows around 970,000 distinct CDR3 sequences, with 45% to 60% occurring only once. Study-level findings and limits: Age showed a roughly linear inverse relationship with TCR beta diversity per million T cells.

This sequence was found in a woman aged 60-70 years in good health. The sample was blood.

The CDR3 DNA reads as TGTGCCAGTACCCTAAAAGGGGAGACCCAGTACTTC. This sequence encodes CASTLKGETQYF. V gene TRBV19 combines with J gene TRBJ2-5; no clear D. The V end lost 7 bases, the J end lost 5 bases, and 11 bases lay between the germline ends. In germline, CDR1 is LNHDA, CDR2 SQIVND (reference sequence). This CDR3 contains 12 residues.